The 21 T cell receptor beta chains below come from one sample, sequenced in a study of T-cell memory formation after mild COVID-19. TCRdb called the 5' RACE reads again in MiXCR, with one record for every CDR3 protein. This table holds approximately 480,000 distinct CDR3 sequences, 15% to 20% found once. Sequenced material: PBMCs or a T cell subset sorted from them (not recorded which). The receptors were sampled from an adult woman who had mild COVID-19 (a few samples of this study predate the infection). Cell type and time point are not known.

The chain employs TRBV20-1 and TRBJ2-3; 9 bases line up with TRBD2. Germline V CDR1 and CDR2: DFQATT, SNEGSKA (reference sequence). The CDR3 extends over 15 amino acids. Unmatched junction bases numbered 11, after V lost 5 bases and J lost 5 bases. CDR3 in DNA: TGCAGTGCTTCGCCCAGCGGGGGGCTGAGAGATACGCAGTATTTT. Its translation is CSASPSGGLRDTQYF.

The gene calls are TRBV27 and TRBJ1-1, with D uncertain. CDR1 is MNHEY, CDR2 SMNVEV, per germline (reference sequence). CDR3 length: 14 residues. Deletions cut 0 bases from V and 3 bases from J, with 8 bases between. The CDR3 DNA is TGTGCCAGCAGTTTATCCGGGCAGTACACTGAAGCTTTCTTT. Its translation is CASSLSGQYTEAFF.

V usage is TRBV3-1 and J usage is TRBJ1-5; 7 bases fit TRBD1. CDR1 is LGHDT and CDR2 is YNNKEL in the germline V gene (reference sequence). CDR3 length equals 14 residues. V was clipped by 5 bases and J by 4 bases; unmatched bases: 5. CDR3 DNA sequence: TGTGCCAGCAGCGGAGCCAGGGGGAATCAGCCCCAGCATTTT. It specifies CASSGARGNQPQHF.

V usage is TRBV5-4 and J usage is TRBJ1-1; TRBD1 matches at 9 bases. Germline CDR1 reads SGHNT; CDR2 reads YYREEE (reference sequence). CDR3 length: 15 amino acids. J was trimmed by 3 bases and V by 2 bases; bases with no gene match: 5. For the CDR3, the DNA is TGTGCCAGCAGCTTCACCGGGACAGGGCACACTGAAGCTTTCTTT. It encodes CASSFTGTGHTEAFF.

This sequence joins TRBV5-4 and TRBJ2-1, with 8 nucleotides matching TRBD2. CDR3 length: 16 residues. The germline V gene has CDR1 SGHNT and CDR2 YYREEE (reference sequence). V was clipped by 0 bases and J by 4 bases; unmatched bases: 6. The CDR3 DNA follows: TGTGCCAGCAGCTTGGACAGCGGGGGAATATACAATGAGCAGTTCTTC. Its protein is CASSLDSGGIYNEQFF.

J is TRBJ1-2 and V is TRBV20-1; 9 nucleotides align to TRBD1. Germline V gene lookup returns CDR1 DFQATT and CDR2 SNEGSKA (reference sequence). The CDR3 runs to 15 residues. V gave up 5 bases and J gave up 8 bases; unmatched junction bases: 15. CDR3 DNA sequence: TGCAGTGCTTCGAAACAGGGGGCCAACTCAGGGGGCTACACCTTC. It translates to CSASKQGANSGGYTF.

The chain carries TRBV12-3 or TRBV12-4 and TRBJ2-5, with 14 bases fitting TRBD2. The CDR3 is 20 amino acids. V trimming: 5 bases; J trimming: 4 bases; junction bases outside the gene matches: 18. For the CDR3, the DNA is TGTGCCAGCAGTACCTTCAGAGGGACTAGCGGGAGAGTGGCTTTAGAGACCCAGTACTTC. This sequence encodes CASSTFRGTSGRVALETQYF.

This clonotype was seen a handful of times. The chain recombines TRBV7-9 with TRBJ2-7, with 9 nucleotides matching TRBD2. The J segment lost 6 bases and the V segment lost 2 bases, leaving 14 bases of the junction unmatched. The length of the CDR3 is 17 residues. Per germline, CDR1 SEHNR and CDR2 FQNEAQ (reference sequence). The CDR3 loop is CASSLRGTSLQGGEQYF. The CDR3 DNA reads as TGTGCCAGCAGCTTAAGAGGGACTAGCCTACAGGGTGGCGAGCAGTACTTC.

This chain uses TRBV18 with TRBJ1-1; possible D gene TRBD1, 5 bases. Germline lookup yields CDR1 KGHSH and CDR2 LQKENI. This CDR3 region has 16 residues. Trimming removed 4 bases at V and 1 base at J, with 16 bases between. The CDR3 DNA is TGTGCCAGCTCACACAGGACGGGACGTCAGAACACTGAAGCTTTCTTT. Protein: CASSHRTGRQNTEAFF.

J is TRBJ1-5 and V is TRBV6-2 or TRBV6-3; D is uncertain. This CDR3 is 15 amino acids long. CDR1 and CDR2 from the germline V gene are MNHEY and SVGEGT. Trimming stripped 2 bases from V and 2 bases from J, with 10 bases between. CDR3 bases: TGTGCCAGCAGTTACGGTTTTGGTGGCAATCAGCCCCAGCATTTT. Its protein is CASSYGFGGNQPQHF.

This chain joins TRBV2 and TRBJ2-5; 10 bases line up with TRBD2. From germline, CDR1 is SNHLY and CDR2 FYNNEI. Trimming removed 3 bases from V and 2 bases from J; junction bases left unmatched: 3. The CDR3 loop spans 15 amino acids. CDR3 DNA sequence: TGTGCCAGCAGTGAGTTTAGCGGGGGGCAAGAGACCCAGTACTTC. Its protein product is CASSEFSGGQETQYF.

The rearrangement links TRBV20-1 to TRBJ2-1; D is undetermined. The CDR3 is 13 residues long. Trimming stripped 3 bases from V and 8 bases from J, with 14 bases between. Germline lookup yields CDR1 DFQATT and CDR2 SNEGSKA (reference sequence). CDR3 residues: CSASRTGRDEQFF. The CDR3 coding sequence is TGCAGTGCTAGCCGAACGGGCCGCGATGAGCAGTTCTTC.

The chain links TRBV12-3 or TRBV12-4 to TRBJ1-1; D unresolved. The CDR3 extends over 11 amino acids. Trimming removed 6 bases from V and 6 bases from J, with 8 bases in between. For the CDR3, the DNA is TGTGCCAGCAGCGGGGTATCTGAAGCTTTCTTT. Translation gives CASSGVSEAFF.

J is TRBJ1-1 and V is TRBV5-1, with 7 bases identical to TRBD1. The length of the CDR3 is 14 residues. Looked up from germline, CDR1 is SGHRS and CDR2 is YFSETQ. Trimming removed 5 bases from V and 0 bases from J; junction bases left unmatched: 4. This CDR3 is CASRAGTVNTEAFF. The CDR3 bases are TGCGCCAGCAGGGCCGGGACAGTGAACACTGAAGCTTTCTTT.

The chain is built from TRBV30 and TRBJ2-7; D ambiguous. V was trimmed by 1 base and J by 6 bases, leaving 7 bases between them. Germline V gives CDR1 GTSNPN, CDR2 SVGIG (reference sequence). The CDR3 length is 11 residues. CDR3 protein: CAWSAPREQYF. CDR3 nucleotide sequence: TGTGCCTGGAGTGCCCCCCGCGAGCAGTACTTC.

This CDR3 is CASRPQGAGEQYF. The CDR3, as DNA: TGTGCCAGCAGACCACAGGGGGCTGGCGAGCAGTACTTC. The chain carries TRBV6-5 and TRBJ2-7, with 9 bases that match TRBD1. The CDR3 is 13 residues long. V shed 6 bases and J 6 bases; nucleotides not matched to a gene: 6. Per the germline V gene, CDR1 is MNHEY and CDR2 is SVGAGI.

This chain uses TRBV18 with TRBJ2-1; 10 nucleotides line up with TRBD2. J was trimmed by 9 bases and V by 2 bases; bases with no gene match: 1. In germline, CDR1 is KGHSH, CDR2 LQKENI. This CDR3 comprises 13 residues. The CDR3 protein is CASSPTSGVEQFF. Here the CDR3 DNA reads TGTGCCAGCTCACCAACTAGCGGGGTTGAGCAGTTCTTC.

The chain recombines TRBV7-8 with TRBJ2-3, with D perhaps matching TRBD1 (5 bases). The ends were cut back, 6 bases at V and 6 bases at J, with 16 bases in the middle. The CDR3 loop spans 14 amino acids. From germline, CDR1 is SGHVS and CDR2 FQNEAQ. Written as DNA, the CDR3 is TGTGCCAGCAGTCTCGGACGGACATCGGATACGCAGTATTTT. It codes for CASSLGRTSDTQYF.

This chain uses TRBV7-9 with TRBJ2-7, with 7 bases fitting TRBD1. Germline V gene data show CDR1 as SEHNR and CDR2 as FQNEAQ (reference sequence). J was trimmed by 5 bases and V by 5 bases; bases with no gene match: 3. The CDR3 has 12 residues. CDR3 DNA sequence: TGTGCCAGCAGCACGACAGGGAACGAGCAGTACTTC. Protein sequence: CASSTTGNEQYF.

This clonotype has at least ten counts. The chain couples TRBV7-9 to TRBJ2-6, with 9 bases aligning to TRBD1. The CDR3 is 14 residues long. Germline trimming cut 3 bases from V and 9 bases from J; bases unmatched to any gene: 3. The germline gives CDR1 SEHNR, CDR2 FQNEAQ (reference sequence). CDR3 bases: TGTGCCAGCAGCTTTGTGGGACAGGGCAACGTCCTGACTTTC. Protein product: CASSFVGQGNVLTF.

V and J are TRBV12-3 or TRBV12-4 and TRBJ1-1, with D possibly matching TRBD1 (6 bases). Trimming removed 5 bases at V and 5 bases at J, with 18 bases between. The CDR3 sequence is 15 residues long. The CDR3 spells CASSPPGGGRTEAFF. For the CDR3, the DNA is TGTGCCAGCAGTCCCCCGGGGGGGGGGCGAACTGAAGCTTTCTTT.